These T cell receptor beta chains were read from a single sample in a study of T-cell memory formation after mild COVID-19. TCRdb redid the calling of the 5' RACE reads with MiXCR, one entry per CDR3 protein. Of more than 250,000 distinct CDR3 sequences listed, roughly 16% are singletons. Input material: PBMCs or a T cell subset sorted from them (not recorded which). The receptors derive from a man aged 18 to 30 who had mild COVID-19 (a few samples of this study predate the infection). Cell type and time point are not known. Both conserved end residues are part of each CDR3. A D gene is named only where the DNA matches it firmly. Size is stated for part of the rows, as once, few or many counts, or as a class when the clone is expanded.

cdr3_aa,cdr3_nt,j_call,d_call,v_call,clone_size
CASGAQGGQEDYTF,TGTGCTAGTGGTGCCCAGGGTGGCCAGGAAGACTACACCTTC,TRBJ1-2,.,TRBV12-5,few
CASTFLWGNNSPLHF,TGTGCCAGCACCTTTTTGTGGGGAAATAATTCACCCCTCCACTTT,TRBJ1-6,.,TRBV6-5,many
CATSDSQYKQFF,TGTGCCACCAGTGATTCCCAATATAAGCAGTTCTTC,TRBJ2-1,.,TRBV24-1,.
CSVEWDRNDNEQFF,TGCAGCGTTGAATGGGACAGGAACGACAATGAGCAGTTCTTC,TRBJ2-1,TRBD1,TRBV29-1,.
CSARDPQGNTEAFF,TGCAGTGCTAGAGATCCACAGGGGAACACTGAAGCTTTCTTT,TRBJ1-1,.,TRBV20-1,.
CSATGQGDNQPQHF,TGCAGTGCTACAGGACAGGGAGACAATCAGCCCCAGCATTTT,TRBJ1-5,TRBD1,TRBV20-1,many
CASSLGTGPGANVLTF,TGCGCCAGCAGCTTGGGTACCGGGCCCGGGGCCAACGTCCTGACTTTC,TRBJ2-6,.,TRBV5-1,.
CSASSIGSWGQFF,TGCAGTGCCAGTTCTATCGGTTCTTGGGGGCAGTTCTTC,TRBJ2-1,.,TRBV20-1,.
CASYLEGGNEQFF,TGTGCCAGCTACCTCGAGGGCGGGAATGAGCAGTTCTTC,TRBJ2-1,.,TRBV12-3/TRBV12-4,.
CASSPTGNTQYF,TGTGCCAGCAGCCCGACAGGGAATACGCAGTATTTT,TRBJ2-3,TRBD1,TRBV7-9,.
CASSPGTARTFTGELFF,TGTGCCAGCAGCCCCGGGACAGCCCGAACATTCACCGGGGAGCTGTTTTTT,TRBJ2-2,TRBD1,TRBV12-3/TRBV12-4,few
CASRRFGQGASETQYF,TGTGCCAGCAGACGGTTTGGACAGGGGGCATCAGAGACCCAGTACTTC,TRBJ2-5,TRBD1,TRBV6-5,.
CASSQELQAQETQYF,TGTGCCAGCAGCCAAGAGTTACAGGCTCAAGAGACCCAGTACTTC,TRBJ2-5,.,TRBV4-2,few
CASGGDRNQPQHF,TGTGCCAGCGGAGGCGATCGCAATCAGCCCCAGCATTTT,TRBJ1-5,.,TRBV2,.
CASIRAGELFF,TGTGCCAGCATTCGGGCCGGGGAGCTGTTTTTT,TRBJ2-2,.,TRBV7-2,few
CASSRGTGNTIYF,TGTGCCAGCTCACGGGGGACTGGAAACACCATATATTTT,TRBJ1-3,.,TRBV18,.
CSGILAGSEAFF,TGCAGCGGAATACTGGCAGGGTCTGAAGCTTTCTTT,TRBJ1-1,.,TRBV29-1,many
CASSWDRAPSNTGELFF,TGTGCCAGCAGTTGGGACAGGGCACCCTCGAACACCGGGGAGCTGTTTTTT,TRBJ2-2,TRBD1,TRBV5-4,.
CASSLAGLGAAEAFF,TGTGCCAGCAGCCTCGCGGGTTTGGGGGCCGCTGAAGCTTTCTTT,TRBJ1-1,.,TRBV3-1,.
CASSAAGANVLTF,TGTGCCAGCAGCGCGGCAGGGGCCAACGTCCTGACTTTC,TRBJ2-6,.,TRBV12-3/TRBV12-4,many
CASSYRGPPNTEAFF,TGTGCCAGCAGTTACCGGGGACCCCCGAACACTGAAGCTTTCTTT,TRBJ1-1,.,TRBV6-5,once
CASSSPGTGHESGANVLTF,TGCGCCAGCAGCTCGCCAGGGACAGGGCACGAATCCGGGGCCAACGTCCTGACTTTC,TRBJ2-6,TRBD1,TRBV5-1,few
CASRGLDFTDTQYF,TGTGCCAGCAGAGGACTCGACTTCACAGATACGCAGTATTTT,TRBJ2-3,.,TRBV6-2/TRBV6-3,few
CASGGQWMSDTQYF,TGCGCCAGCGGCGGACAGTGGATGTCAGATACGCAGTATTTT,TRBJ2-3,.,TRBV23-1,many
CASSWTTYNEQFF,TGTGCCAGCAGTTGGACAACCTACAATGAGCAGTTCTTC,TRBJ2-1,.,TRBV6-2/TRBV6-3,.
CASSRGLADTGELFF,TGTGCCAGCAGTAGAGGACTAGCGGACACCGGGGAGCTGTTTTTT,TRBJ2-2,TRBD2,TRBV5-6,few
CASSLAGSSYEQYF,TGTGCCAGCAGCTTAGCGGGGAGCTCCTACGAGCAGTACTTC,TRBJ2-7,.,TRBV7-6,few
CASSSRGTSGLNQPQHF,TGTGCCAGCAGTTCCCGGGGTACTTCGGGACTAAATCAGCCCCAGCATTTT,TRBJ1-5,.,TRBV6-2/TRBV6-3,.
CSAGQSMNTEAFF,TGCAGTGCCGGACAGTCGATGAACACTGAAGCTTTCTTT,TRBJ1-1,.,TRBV20-1,few
CASSHLEQFF,TGTGCCAGCAGCCACTTGGAGCAGTTCTTC,TRBJ2-1,.,TRBV7-9,.
CASSETGASGANVLTF,TGTGCCAGCAGTGAAACAGGGGCCTCTGGGGCCAACGTCCTGACTTTC,TRBJ2-6,TRBD1,TRBV2,few
CASSWTGELFF,TGCGCCAGCAGCTGGACCGGGGAGCTGTTTTTT,TRBJ2-2,.,TRBV5-1,.
CASSQGDSVLTSEKLFF,TGCGCCAGCAGCCAAGGGGACAGTGTACTCACGAGTGAAAAACTGTTTTTT,TRBJ1-4,TRBD1,TRBV4-3,.
CASSPPGAYNEQFF,TGTGCCAGCTCACCACCGGGAGCCTACAATGAGCAGTTCTTC,TRBJ2-1,.,TRBV18,.
CASTNPSNEQFF,TGTGCCAGCACTAACCCCAGCAATGAGCAGTTCTTC,TRBJ2-1,.,TRBV6-2/TRBV6-3,.
CASSLPGLAGGRGETQYF,TGTGCCAGCAGCCTTCCGGGACTAGCGGGGGGCCGAGGAGAGACCCAGTACTTC,TRBJ2-5,TRBD2,TRBV7-9,few
CASSPRQGAHEQYF,TGTGCCAGCAGTCCTAGACAGGGGGCCCACGAGCAGTACTTC,TRBJ2-7,TRBD1,TRBV12-3/TRBV12-4,.
CASSLAGLSGELFF,TGTGCCAGCAGCTTGGCGGGGTTATCCGGGGAGCTGTTTTTT,TRBJ2-2,.,TRBV7-9,few
CASSYRSYEQYF,TGTGCCAGCAGTTATCGGTCGTACGAGCAGTACTTC,TRBJ2-7,.,TRBV6-2/TRBV6-3,many
CSAGQPGDGTQYF,TGCAGTGCTGGGCAACCAGGGGATGGGACCCAGTACTTC,TRBJ2-5,.,TRBV20-1,.
CASSFWPKGTDTQYF,TGTGCCAGCAGCTTCTGGCCAAAAGGCACAGATACGCAGTATTTT,TRBJ2-3,.,TRBV7-3,.
CASRPSAGEKLFF,TGTGCCAGCAGACCATCGGCGGGTGAAAAACTGTTTTTT,TRBJ1-4,.,TRBV6-6,.
CASSITGTDFNYGYTF,TGTGCCAGCAGCATCACCGGGACAGACTTCAACTATGGCTACACCTTC,TRBJ1-2,TRBD1,TRBV7-9,.
CASSLDGRTGELFF,TGTGCCAGCAGCTTAGACGGGAGGACCGGGGAGCTGTTTTTT,TRBJ2-2,TRBD2,TRBV7-2,few
CASSFGQYSNQPQHF,TGTGCCAGCAGTTTCGGACAGTATAGCAATCAGCCCCAGCATTTT,TRBJ1-5,.,TRBV12-3/TRBV12-4,many
CSVGDRGLNQPQHF,TGCAGCGTGGGGGACAGGGGGCTAAATCAGCCCCAGCATTTT,TRBJ1-5,TRBD1,TRBV29-1,few
CAITIAGGAAQYF,TGTGCCATCACGATAGCGGGGGGCGCCGCACAGTATTTT,TRBJ2-3,TRBD2,TRBV12-3/TRBV12-4,few
CASSFAPDAGGEQYF,TGTGCCAGCAGCTTCGCCCCCGACGCGGGGGGAGAGCAGTACTTC,TRBJ2-7,TRBD2,TRBV7-6,few
CASSLVSGGPDTQYF,TGTGCCAGCAGCTTAGTCTCGGGGGGCCCAGATACGCAGTATTTT,TRBJ2-3,.,TRBV7-2,.
CASSGDSGAQETQYF,TGTGCCAGCAGTGGGGATAGCGGCGCACAAGAGACCCAGTACTTC,TRBJ2-5,.,TRBV25-1,many